A single sample gave rise to the 17 T cell receptor beta chains below, sequenced in a study of beta chain features in type 1 diabetes. General study results and limits: A moderate, significant TCRB CDR3 shortening appeared in type 1 diabetes across four CD4+ subsets.

Reverse transcribing all isolated RNA meant expressed TCRB transcripts were sequenced. Measured with immunoSEQ multiplex PCR; TCRdb has only the in-frame clones, and not every one. The table records around 150,000 clones, just over 8% of them present only once. For these TCRs, the target antigens are not known. Sequencing input: central memory CD4+ T cells from blood. The receptors were sampled from a woman aged 18-29 years with type 1 diabetes.

This clone has only a few counts. This chain connects TRBV2 to TRBJ2-3; 9 bases are a match to TRBD2. Germline-derived CDR1 and CDR2 are SNHLY and FYNNEI. The V gene end was trimmed by 6 bases and the J gene end by 5 bases; junction bases not matched to a gene: 12. CDR3 length: 16 amino acids. The CDR3 is CASSPLTRGGIDTQYF. The CDR3 DNA follows: TGTGCCAGCAGCCCATTAACGCGGGGGGGCATAGATACGCAGTATTTT.

This clone has more than one count but fewer than ten. J is TRBJ1-2 and V is TRBV5-6, with a tentative D call TRBD1 (6 bases). This CDR3 spans 14 amino acids. CDR1 and CDR2 from the germline V gene are SGHDT and YYEEEE. V shed 5 bases and J shed 7 bases, with 18 bases lying between them. The CDR3 protein is CASRTGTQLSGYTF. The CDR3 nucleotides are TGTGCCAGCAGGACCGGGACACAGCTTAGTGGCTACACCTTC.

This clone was observed a few times. The V gene is TRBV2, the J gene TRBJ2-2, with TRBD2 as a possible D gene (6 bases). The germline V gene has CDR1 SNHLY and CDR2 FYNNEI. This CDR3 spans 16 amino acids. Between the trimmed V and J ends, which lost 4 bases and 0 bases, there was a span of 12 bases. CDR3 sequence (DNA): TGTGCCAGCAGTGTGGGAGGAGTCCCGAACACCGGGGAGCTGTTTTTT. Its protein product is CASSVGGVPNTGELFF. Full variable domain (outside the CDR3, taken from reference TRBV2 and TRBJ2-2): EPEVTQTPSHQVTQMGQEVILRCVPISNHLYFYWYRQILGQKVEFLVSFYNNEISEKSEIFDDQFSVERPDGSNFTLKIRSTKLEDSAMYFCASSVGGVPNTGELFFGEGSRLTVL.

The rearrangement uses TRBV28 and TRBJ2-3, with 11 bases that match TRBD2. The J segment lost 6 bases and the V segment lost 8 bases, leaving 10 bases of the junction unmatched. The germline CDR1 and CDR2 sequences are MDHEN and SYDVKM. The CDR3 runs to 15 residues. The DNA of the CDR3 is TGTGCCAGCGCAAATGTAGCGGGAGGGCAGGATACGCAGTATTTT. It codes for CASANVAGGQDTQYF.

This clone appeared many times. The J gene is TRBJ1-6, the V gene TRBV27; no clear D gene. Trimming took 8 bases from V and 7 from J, leaving 12 bases between them. The CDR3 is made up of 13 amino acids. The V gene's germline CDR1 is MNHEY and CDR2 SMNVEV (reference sequence). The CDR3 region is CASGERKNSPLHF. The DNA for the CDR3 is TGTGCCAGCGGGGAGCGAAAGAATTCACCCCTCCACTTT.

This clone was picked up a small number of times. This chain uses TRBV29-1 with TRBJ2-7; D unclear. The CDR3 length is 15 residues. V lost 0 bases, J lost 6 bases, and 18 bases lay in between. Germline V CDR1 and CDR2: SQVTM, ANQGSEA. This CDR3 reads CSVEDLAGVGGEQYF. The DNA of the CDR3 is TGCAGCGTTGAAGATCTGGCAGGCGTCGGTGGCGAGCAGTACTTC.

The chain has TRBV18 and TRBJ1-1; TRBD1 matches at 7 bases. V was clipped by 3 bases and J by 4 bases; unmatched bases: 11. From germline, CDR1 is KGHSH and CDR2 LQKENI. This CDR3 is 16 amino acids long. In DNA, the CDR3 is TGTGCCAGCTCACCGTCTCCGACAGGGACGGGCACTGAAGCTTTCTTT. Translating it yields CASSPSPTGTGTEAFF.

The rearrangement uses TRBV5-4 and TRBJ1-1; possible D gene TRBD1, 6 bases. The length of the CDR3 is 14 residues. The germline V and J ends were trimmed by 1 base and 5 bases, with 12 bases remaining between them. Germline V gene sequence: CDR1 SGHNT, CDR2 YYREEE (reference sequence). CDR3 nucleotide sequence: TGTGCCAGCAGCTTGACAGGGTCGGTAACTGAAGCTTTCTTT. Protein: CASSLTGSVTEAFF.

This clone was observed a few times. V and J are TRBV11-2 and TRBJ1-5; D is possibly TRBD1 (6 bases). This CDR3 region has 13 residues. Germline V CDR1 and CDR2: SGHAT, FQNNGV. Trimming cost V 5 bases and J 4 bases, with 9 bases left between them. The CDR3 nucleotides read TGTGCCAGCAGCGCCACAGGGAATCAGCCCCAGCATTTT. This codes for CASSATGNQPQHF. Full variable domain (rest looked up from reference TRBV11-2 and TRBJ1-5): EAGVAQSPRYKIIEKRQSVAFWCNPISGHATLYWYQQILGQGPKLLIQFQNNGVVDDSQLPKDRFSAERLKGVDSTLKIQPAKLEDSAVYLCASSATGNQPQHFGDGTRLSIL.

The chain combines TRBV5-1 with TRBJ1-1; possible D gene TRBD1, 6 bases. V lost 7 bases and J 4 bases, leaving 17 bases between the germline ends. The CDR3 is 14 amino acids. Germline CDR1 is SGHRS and CDR2 is YFSETQ. The CDR3: CASVRDNTGTEAFF. The CDR3 nucleotides read TGCGCCAGCGTACGGGACAATACGGGCACTGAAGCTTTCTTT. The full variable domain, in which reference TRBV5-1 and TRBJ1-1 provide the parts outside the CDR3, is KAGVTQTPRYLIKTRGQQVTLSCSPISGHRSVSWYQQTPGQGLQFLFEYFSETQRNKGNFPGRFSGRQFSNSRSEMNVSTLELGDSALYLCASVRDNTGTEAFFGQGTRLTVV.

This clone came up a few times. The chain combines TRBV7-9 with TRBJ2-7; D gene unclear. From germline, CDR1 is SEHNR and CDR2 FQNEAQ (reference sequence). The CDR3 has 14 residues. V shed 4 bases and J shed 2 bases, with 12 bases lying between them. The CDR3 region has the DNA TGTGCCAGCAGCTCCAACGGGTCCCCCTACGAGCAGTACTTC. It encodes CASSSNGSPYEQYF.

This clone appeared many times. This chain links TRBV28 with TRBJ2-2; 9 nucleotides line up with TRBD1. The CDR3 has 14 residues. Germline V lookup: CDR1 MDHEN, CDR2 SYDVKM. V shed 5 bases and J 9 bases; nucleotides not matched to a gene: 7. In DNA, the CDR3 is TGTGCCAGCAGTACCGGACAGGGGCCCCGGGAGCTGTTTTTT. It is translated as CASSTGQGPRELFF.

In its sample, this clone was seen a few times. This chain joins TRBV7-2 and TRBJ1-2, with TRBD1 matching over 8 bases. V lost 5 bases to trimming and J lost 7 bases; unmatched junction nucleotides: 6. CDR1 is SGHTA, CDR2 FQGNSA, per germline. CDR3 size: 13 residues. The CDR3 region is CASSQDRAAGYTF. The CDR3 DNA follows: TGTGCCAGCAGCCAGGACAGGGCTGCTGGCTACACCTTC.

This clone was seen only a few times. The rearrangement joins TRBV7-2 to TRBJ2-7; 7 bases agree with TRBD2. V was pared by 5 bases and J by 1 base, with 11 bases of the junction left unmatched. Germline V gene lookup returns CDR1 SGHTA and CDR2 FQGNSA. This CDR3 spans 16 amino acids. CDR3 in amino acids: CASSQRSGAPSYEQYF. The CDR3 nucleotides are TGTGCCAGCAGCCAAAGGAGCGGGGCGCCTTCCTACGAGCAGTACTTC. The entire variable domain, with the rest obtained from reference TRBV7-2 and TRBJ2-7, is as follows: GAGVSQSPSNKVTEKGKDVELRCDPISGHTALYWYRQSLGQGLEFLIYFQGNSAPDKSGLPSDRFSAERTGGSVSTLTIQRTQQEDSAVYLCASSQRSGAPSYEQYFGPGTRLTVT.

The gene calls are TRBV5-1 and TRBJ2-7, with TRBD2 as a possible D gene (6 bases). V lost 5 bases, J lost 6 bases, and 18 bases lay in between. The CDR3 contains 14 residues. Germline CDR1 is SGHRS and CDR2 is YFSETQ. The DNA for the CDR3 is TGCGCCAGCAGTACTCAGGGACTGGAGGGCGAGCAGTACTTC. This encodes CASSTQGLEGEQYF.

This clone was detected a few times. The rearrangement links TRBV13 to TRBJ2-3; D is undetermined. V lost 3 bases and J lost 2, with 9 bases in between. Germline assignment: CDR1 PRHDT and CDR2 FYEKMQ (reference sequence). The CDR3 is made up of 14 amino acids. The CDR3 nucleotides read TGTGCCAGCAGCTTGGAGAGCCTCACAGATACGCAGTATTTT. This gives the protein CASSLESLTDTQYF.

This clone was seen only a few times. Other DNA variants within this sample encode the same CDR3. V usage is TRBV2 and J usage is TRBJ2-7; the match to TRBD2 covers 8 bases. Per germline, CDR1 SNHLY and CDR2 FYNNEI. The CDR3 has 15 residues. V dropped 3 bases and J dropped 2; count of bases not matched to a gene: 6. CDR3 coding DNA: TGTGCCAGCAGTGATGGGTTAGCGGGGACCTACGAGCAGTACTTC. Translating gives CASSDGLAGTYEQYF.